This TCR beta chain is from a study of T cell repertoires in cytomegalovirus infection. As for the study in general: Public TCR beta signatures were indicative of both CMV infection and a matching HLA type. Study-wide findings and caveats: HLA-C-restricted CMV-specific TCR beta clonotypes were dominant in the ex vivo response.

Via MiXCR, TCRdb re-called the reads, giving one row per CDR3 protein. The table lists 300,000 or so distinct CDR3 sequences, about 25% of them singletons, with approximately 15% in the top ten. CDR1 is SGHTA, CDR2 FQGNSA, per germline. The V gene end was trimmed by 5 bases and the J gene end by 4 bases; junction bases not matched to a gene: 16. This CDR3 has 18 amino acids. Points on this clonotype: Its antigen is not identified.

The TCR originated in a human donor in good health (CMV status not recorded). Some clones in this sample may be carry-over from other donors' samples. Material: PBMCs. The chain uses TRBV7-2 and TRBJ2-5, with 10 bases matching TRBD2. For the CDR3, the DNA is TGTGCCAGCAGCGTGAAGACCATCAAACTAGCGGGATTAGAGACCCAGTACTTC. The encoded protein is CASSVKTIKLAGLETQYF.